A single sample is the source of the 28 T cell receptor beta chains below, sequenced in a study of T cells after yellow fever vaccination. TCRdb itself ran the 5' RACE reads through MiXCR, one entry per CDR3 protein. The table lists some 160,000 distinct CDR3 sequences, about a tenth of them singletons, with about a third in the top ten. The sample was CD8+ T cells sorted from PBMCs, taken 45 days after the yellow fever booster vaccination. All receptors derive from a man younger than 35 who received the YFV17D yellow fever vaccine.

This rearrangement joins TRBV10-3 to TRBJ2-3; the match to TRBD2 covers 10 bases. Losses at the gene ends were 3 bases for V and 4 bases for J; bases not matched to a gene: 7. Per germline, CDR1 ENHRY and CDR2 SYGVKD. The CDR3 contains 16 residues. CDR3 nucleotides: TGTGCCATCAGTGATGATAGCGGGGGGTTTGCAGATACGCAGTATTTT. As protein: CAISDDSGGFADTQYF.

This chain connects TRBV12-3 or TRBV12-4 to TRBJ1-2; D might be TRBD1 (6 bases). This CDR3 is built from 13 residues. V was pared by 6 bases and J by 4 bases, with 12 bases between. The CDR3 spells CASSMRGGYGYTF. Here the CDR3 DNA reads TGTGCCAGCAGCATGAGAGGGGGCTATGGCTACACCTTC.

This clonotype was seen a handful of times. The CDR3 bases are TGTGCCAGCAGCGCGAGTACGGGGGGCTACGAGCAGTACTTC. Translated: CASSASTGGYEQYF. This sequence joins TRBV7-6 and TRBJ2-7; 7 positions agree with TRBD2. Per germline, CDR1 SGHVS and CDR2 FNYEAQ. After removal of 5 bases from V and 3 bases from J, the junction contained 7 bases not matched to a gene. CDR3 size: 14 residues. The variable domain in full, completed from reference TRBV7-6 and TRBJ2-7, reads GAGVSQSPRYKVTKRGQDVALRCDPISGHVSLYWYRQALGQGPEFLTYFNYEAQQDKSGLPNDRFSAERPEGSISTLTIQRTEQRDSAMYRCASSASTGGYEQYFGPGTRLTVT.

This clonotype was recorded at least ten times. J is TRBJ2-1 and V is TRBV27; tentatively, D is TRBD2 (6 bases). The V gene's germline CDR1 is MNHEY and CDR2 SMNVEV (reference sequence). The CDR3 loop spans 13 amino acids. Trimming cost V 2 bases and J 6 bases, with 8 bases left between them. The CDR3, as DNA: TGTGCCAGCAGTTTACAGGGAGGCAATGAGCAGTTCTTC. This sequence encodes CASSLQGGNEQFF.

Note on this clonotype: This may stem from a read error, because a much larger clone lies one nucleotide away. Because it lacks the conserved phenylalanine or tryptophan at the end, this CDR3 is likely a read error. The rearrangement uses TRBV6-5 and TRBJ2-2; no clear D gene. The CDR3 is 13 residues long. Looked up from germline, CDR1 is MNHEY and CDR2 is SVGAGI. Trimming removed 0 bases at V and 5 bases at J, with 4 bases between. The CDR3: CASSYSPTGELFS. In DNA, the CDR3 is TGTGCCAGCAGTTACTCGCCTACCGGGGAGCTGTTTTCT.

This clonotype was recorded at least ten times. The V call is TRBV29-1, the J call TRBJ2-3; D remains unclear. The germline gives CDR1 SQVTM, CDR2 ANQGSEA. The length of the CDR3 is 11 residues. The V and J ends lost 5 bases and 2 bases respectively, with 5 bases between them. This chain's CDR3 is CSVPNTDTQYF. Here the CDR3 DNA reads TGCAGCGTTCCGAACACAGATACGCAGTATTTT.

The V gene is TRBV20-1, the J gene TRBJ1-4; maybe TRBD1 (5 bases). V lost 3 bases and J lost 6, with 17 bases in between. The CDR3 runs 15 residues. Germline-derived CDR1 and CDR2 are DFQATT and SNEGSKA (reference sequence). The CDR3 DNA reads TGCAGTGCTAGTTCAGGACACCGTTGGGATGAAAAACTGTTTTTT. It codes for CSASSGHRWDEKLFF.

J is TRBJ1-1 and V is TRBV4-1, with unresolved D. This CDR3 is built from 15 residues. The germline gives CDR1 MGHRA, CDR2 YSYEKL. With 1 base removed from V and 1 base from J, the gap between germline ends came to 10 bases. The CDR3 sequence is CASSQGPSSNTEAFF. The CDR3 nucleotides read TGCGCCAGCAGCCAAGGTCCCAGTTCGAACACTGAAGCTTTCTTT.

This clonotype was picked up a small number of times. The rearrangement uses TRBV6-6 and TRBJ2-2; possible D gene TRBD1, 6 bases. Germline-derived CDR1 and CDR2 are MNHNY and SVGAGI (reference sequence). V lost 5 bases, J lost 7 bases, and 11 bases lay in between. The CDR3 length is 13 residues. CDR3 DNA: TGTGCCAGCAGTAATTCAGGGGTCGGGGAGCTGTTTTTT. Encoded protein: CASSNSGVGELFF.

The CDR3 loop is CASSPAGTEAFF. CDR3 sequence (DNA): TGTGCCAGCTCACCGGCAGGCACTGAAGCTTTCTTT. The gene calls are TRBV18 and TRBJ1-1, with unresolved D. Per germline, CDR1 KGHSH and CDR2 LQKENI. Trimming took off 3 bases at V and 4 bases at J, with 6 bases between the two ends. CDR3 size: 12 residues. Together with reference TRBV18 and TRBJ1-1, the CDR3 gives the full variable domain: NAGVMQNPRHLVRRRGQEARLRCSPMKGHSHVYWYRQLPEEGLKFMVYLQKENIIDESGMPKERFSAEFPKEGPSILRIQQVVRGDSAAYFCASSPAGTEAFFGQGTRLTVV.

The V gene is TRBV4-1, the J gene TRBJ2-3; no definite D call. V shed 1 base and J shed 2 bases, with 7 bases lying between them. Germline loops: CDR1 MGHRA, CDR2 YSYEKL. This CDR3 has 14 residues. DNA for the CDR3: TGCGCCAGCAGCCAAGGGCCCCTCACAGATACGCAGTATTTT. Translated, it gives CASSQGPLTDTQYF.

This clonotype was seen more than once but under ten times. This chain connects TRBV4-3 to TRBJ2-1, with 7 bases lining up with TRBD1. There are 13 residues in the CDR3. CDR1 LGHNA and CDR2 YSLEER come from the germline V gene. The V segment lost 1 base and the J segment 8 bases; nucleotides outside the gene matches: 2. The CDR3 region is CASSQGQGYEQFF. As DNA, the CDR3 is TGCGCCAGCAGCCAAGGACAGGGTTATGAGCAGTTCTTC.

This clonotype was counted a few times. CDR3 sequence (DNA): TGCGCCAGCAAGCTACAGCCGACAGGACTTCAGCCCCAGCATTTT. As protein: CASKLQPTGLQPQHF. The chain has TRBV4-1 and TRBJ1-5, with D perhaps TRBD1 (6 bases). Germline values: CDR1 MGHRA, CDR2 YSYEKL. The length of the CDR3 is 15 residues. The ends were cut back, 7 bases at V and 6 bases at J, with 19 bases in the middle.

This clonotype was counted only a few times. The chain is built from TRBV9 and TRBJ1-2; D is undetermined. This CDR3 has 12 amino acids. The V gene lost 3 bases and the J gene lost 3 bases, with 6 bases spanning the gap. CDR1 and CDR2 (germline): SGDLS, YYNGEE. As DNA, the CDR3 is TGTGCCAGCAGCGAGGGCGACTATGGCTACACCTTC. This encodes CASSEGDYGYTF.

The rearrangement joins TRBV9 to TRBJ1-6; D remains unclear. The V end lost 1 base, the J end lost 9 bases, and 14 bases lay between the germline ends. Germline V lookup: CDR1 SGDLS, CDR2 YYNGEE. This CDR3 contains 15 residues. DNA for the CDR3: TGTGCCAGCAGCGTAAGGGCCGAGCCAATTTCACCCCTCCACTTT. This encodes CASSVRAEPISPLHF.

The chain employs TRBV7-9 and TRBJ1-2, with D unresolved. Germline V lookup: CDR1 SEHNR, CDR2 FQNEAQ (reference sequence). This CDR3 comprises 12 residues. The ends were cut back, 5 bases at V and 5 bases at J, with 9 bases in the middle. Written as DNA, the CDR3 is TGTGCCAGCAGCGAACAGCCTTATGGCTACACCTTC. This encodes CASSEQPYGYTF.

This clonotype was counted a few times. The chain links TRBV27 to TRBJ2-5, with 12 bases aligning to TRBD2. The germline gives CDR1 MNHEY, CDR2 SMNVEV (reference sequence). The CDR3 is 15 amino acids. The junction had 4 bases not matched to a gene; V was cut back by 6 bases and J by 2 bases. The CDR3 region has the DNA TGTGCCAGCAGCCAACTAGCGGGGGGACAAGAGACCCAGTACTTC. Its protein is CASSQLAGGQETQYF.

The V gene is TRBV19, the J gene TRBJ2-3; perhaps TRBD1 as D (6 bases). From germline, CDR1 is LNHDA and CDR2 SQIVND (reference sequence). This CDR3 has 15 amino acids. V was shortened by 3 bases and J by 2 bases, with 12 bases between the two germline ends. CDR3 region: CASSMTGSYTDTQYF. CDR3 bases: TGTGCCAGTAGTATGACAGGATCTTACACAGATACGCAGTATTTT.

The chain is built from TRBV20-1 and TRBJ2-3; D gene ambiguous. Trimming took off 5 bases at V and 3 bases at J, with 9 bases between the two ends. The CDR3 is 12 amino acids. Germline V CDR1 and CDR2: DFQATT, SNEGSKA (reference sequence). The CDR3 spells CSADRETDTQYF. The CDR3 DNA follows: TGCAGTGCTGATAGAGAGACAGATACGCAGTATTTT.

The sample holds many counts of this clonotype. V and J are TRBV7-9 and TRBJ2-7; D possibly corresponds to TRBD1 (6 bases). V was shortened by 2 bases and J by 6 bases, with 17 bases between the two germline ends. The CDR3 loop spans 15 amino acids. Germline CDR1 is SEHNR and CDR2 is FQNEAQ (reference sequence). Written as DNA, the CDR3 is TGTGCCAGCAGCTTACGGATCGCAGGGGTTGGCGAGCAGTACTTC. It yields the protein CASSLRIAGVGEQYF. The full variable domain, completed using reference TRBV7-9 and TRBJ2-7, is DTGVSQNPRHKITKRGQNVTFRCDPISEHNRLYWYRQTLGQGPEFLTYFQNEAQLEKSRLLSDRFSAERPKGSFSTLEIQRTEQGDSAMYLCASSLRIAGVGEQYFGPGTRLTVT.

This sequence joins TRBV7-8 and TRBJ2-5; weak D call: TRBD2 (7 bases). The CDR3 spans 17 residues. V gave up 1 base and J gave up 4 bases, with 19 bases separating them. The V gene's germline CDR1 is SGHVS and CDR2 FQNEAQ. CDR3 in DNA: TGTGCCAGCAGCTTAGGTGTGGCGGGGGCTGAAATAGAGACCCAGTACTTC. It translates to CASSLGVAGAEIETQYF.

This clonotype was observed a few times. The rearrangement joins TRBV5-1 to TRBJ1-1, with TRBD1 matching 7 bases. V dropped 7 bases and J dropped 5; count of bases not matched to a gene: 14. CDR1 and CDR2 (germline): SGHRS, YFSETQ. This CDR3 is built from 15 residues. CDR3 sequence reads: CASAPTGRVGTEAFF. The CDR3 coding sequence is TGCGCCAGCGCCCCGACAGGGAGGGTTGGGACTGAAGCTTTCTTT.

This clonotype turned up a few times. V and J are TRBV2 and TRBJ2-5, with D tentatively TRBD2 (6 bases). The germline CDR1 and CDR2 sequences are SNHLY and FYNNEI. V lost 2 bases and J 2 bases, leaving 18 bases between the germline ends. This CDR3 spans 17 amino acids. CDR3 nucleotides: TGTGCCAGCAGTGAAACGTTTTGGCGGGGAGATCAAGAGACCCAGTACTTC. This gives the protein CASSETFWRGDQETQYF. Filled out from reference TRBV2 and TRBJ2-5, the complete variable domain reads EPEVTQTPSHQVTQMGQEVILRCVPISNHLYFYWYRQILGQKVEFLVSFYNNEISEKSEIFDDQFSVERPDGSNFTLKIRSTKLEDSAMYFCASSETFWRGDQETQYFGPGTRLLVL.

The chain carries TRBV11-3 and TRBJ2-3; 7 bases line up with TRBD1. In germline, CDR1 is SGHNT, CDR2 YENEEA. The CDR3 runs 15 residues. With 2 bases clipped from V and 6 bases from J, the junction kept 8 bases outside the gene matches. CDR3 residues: CASSLRGQGVDTQYF. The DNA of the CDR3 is TGTGCCAGCAGCTTAAGAGGGCAGGGGGTGGATACGCAGTATTTT.

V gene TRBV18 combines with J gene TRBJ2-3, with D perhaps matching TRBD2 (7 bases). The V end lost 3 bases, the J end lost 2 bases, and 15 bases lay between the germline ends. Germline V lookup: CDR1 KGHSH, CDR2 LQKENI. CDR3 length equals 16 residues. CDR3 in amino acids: CASSPVRGGLTDTQYF. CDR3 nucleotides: TGTGCCAGCTCACCGGTTCGCGGGGGCCTCACAGATACGCAGTATTTT.

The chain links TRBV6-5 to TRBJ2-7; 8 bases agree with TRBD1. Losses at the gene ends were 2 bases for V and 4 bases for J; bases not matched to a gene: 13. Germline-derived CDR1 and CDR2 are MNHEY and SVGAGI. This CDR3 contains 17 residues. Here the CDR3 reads CASSYPGAGGAEYEQYF. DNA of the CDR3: TGTGCCAGCAGTTACCCCGGGGCAGGGGGCGCAGAATACGAGCAGTACTTC.

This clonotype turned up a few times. Here the CDR3 DNA reads TGCGCCAGCAGCCAATGGACAGGTGGTGAAAAACTGTTTTTT. Its translation: CASSQWTGGEKLFF. The chain couples TRBV4-1 to TRBJ1-4, with TRBD1 matching over 7 bases. The CDR3 consists of 14 residues. Germline CDR1 is MGHRA and CDR2 is YSYEKL. Trimming at V came to 2 bases and at J to 7 bases, leaving 4 bases not matched to a gene.

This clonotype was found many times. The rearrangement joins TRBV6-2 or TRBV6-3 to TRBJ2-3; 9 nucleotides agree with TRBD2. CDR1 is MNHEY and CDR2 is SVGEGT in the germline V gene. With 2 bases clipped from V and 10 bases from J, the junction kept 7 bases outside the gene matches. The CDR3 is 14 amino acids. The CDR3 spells CASSYGTSFAAQYF. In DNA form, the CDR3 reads TGTGCCAGCAGTTACGGGACTAGCTTCGCGGCGCAGTATTTT.